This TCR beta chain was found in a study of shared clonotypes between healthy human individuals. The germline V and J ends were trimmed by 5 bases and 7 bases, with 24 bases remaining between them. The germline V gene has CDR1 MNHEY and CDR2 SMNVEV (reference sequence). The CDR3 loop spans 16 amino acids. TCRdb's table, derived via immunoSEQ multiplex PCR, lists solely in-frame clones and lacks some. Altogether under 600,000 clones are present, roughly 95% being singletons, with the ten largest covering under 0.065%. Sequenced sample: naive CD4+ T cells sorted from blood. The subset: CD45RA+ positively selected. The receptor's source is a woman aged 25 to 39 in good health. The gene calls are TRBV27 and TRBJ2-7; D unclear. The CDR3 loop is CASSPLPSRWSREQYF. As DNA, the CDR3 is TGTGCCAGCAGTCCCCTGCCTAGTCGGTGGTCTCGGGAGCAGTACTTC.